This T cell receptor beta chain was captured by sequencing in a study of T cells in Graves' hyperthyroidism and ophthalmopathy. Study-wide findings and caveats: A 13 V-J signature model discriminated ophthalmopathy versus stable hyperthyroidism.

This CDR3 contains 16 residues. Losses at the gene ends were 4 bases for V and 4 bases for J; bases not matched to a gene: 6. Germline lookup yields CDR1 LNHDA and CDR2 SQIVND (reference sequence). Regions amplified from RNA transcripts were the TCR beta CDR3 regions. HTBI primers were employed in a first-round RT-PCR of the TCR CDR3. TCRdb re-called the multiplex PCR reads with MiXCR, one entry per CDR3 protein. The data contain 550,000 to 850,000 distinct CDR3 sequences, approximately 19% of them seen just once; the ten biggest clones take up 16%. The blood specimen was taken at initial hyperthyroidism diagnosis, before any ophthalmopathy symptoms. The sample holds a few counts of this clonotype. Its matching antigen is unknown.

Material for sequencing was blood. The source of this sequence is a woman between 50 and 59 years old with Graves' hyperthyroidism that later progressed to Graves' ophthalmopathy. The chain combines TRBV19 with TRBJ2-3; 12 positions match TRBD2. CDR3 nucleotides: TGTGCCAGTAGTAGGGAGACTAGCGGGGGTCCAGATACGCAGTATTTT. This codes for CASSRETSGGPDTQYF.